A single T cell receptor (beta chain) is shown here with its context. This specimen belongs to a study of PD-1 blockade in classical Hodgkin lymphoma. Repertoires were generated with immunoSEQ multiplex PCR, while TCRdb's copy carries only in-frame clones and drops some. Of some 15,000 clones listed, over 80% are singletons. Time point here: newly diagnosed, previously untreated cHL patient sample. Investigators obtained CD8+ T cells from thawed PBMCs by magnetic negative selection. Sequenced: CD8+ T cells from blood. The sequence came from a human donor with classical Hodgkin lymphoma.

As DNA, the CDR3 is TGTGCCAGCAGCCCGCGGACAGGGGGATGGTACGAGCAGTACTTC. Its translation: CASSPRTGGWYEQYF. This chain connects TRBV13 to TRBJ2-7; the match to TRBD1 covers 10 bases. The CDR3 extends over 15 amino acids. V shed 5 bases and J 4 bases; nucleotides not matched to a gene: 8. Germline V CDR1 and CDR2: PRHDT, FYEKMQ (reference sequence).